The rows below give T cell receptor beta chains drawn from one sample of a study of T-cell memory formation after mild COVID-19. TCRdb reprocessed the 5' RACE reads with MiXCR, giving one entry per CDR3 protein. The sample yields about 270,000 distinct CDR3 sequences, around 17% seen once. Sequencing was carried out using PBMCs or a T cell subset sorted from them (not recorded which). The receptors were sampled from a man between 18 and 29 years old who had mild COVID-19 (a few samples of this study predate the infection). Cell type and time point are not known. The CDR3 runs from the conserved cysteine through the conserved F or W. The order of the fields is J gene, V gene, D gene, clone size, CDR3 DNA, CDR3 protein. The D gene is left open where the match is weak. Only part of the rows carry a size: once, few, many, or a class if the clone is expanded.

J: TRBJ2-3
V: TRBV4-1
D: TRBD2
size: few
DNA: TGCGCCAGCAGCCGAGACCTACTAGCGGTGCGCACAGATACGCAGTATTTT
CDR3: CASSRDLLAVRTDTQYF

J: TRBJ2-2
V: TRBV21-1
D: -
size: -
DNA: TGTGCCAGCAGCAAAGGTGCGGGAAACTCGAACACCGGGGAGCTGTTTTTT
CDR3: CASSKGAGNSNTGELFF

J: TRBJ1-1
V: TRBV28
D: -
size: few
DNA: TGTGCCAGCAGTTTCATGCAGGGGATGGCCACTGAAGCTTTCTTT
CDR3: CASSFMQGMATEAFF

J: TRBJ1-4
V: TRBV20-1
D: -
size: -
DNA: TGCAGTGCCCGGGGGGGACCCCCGAATGAAAAACTGTTTTTT
CDR3: CSARGGPPNEKLFF

J: TRBJ1-1
V: TRBV15
D: -
size: many
DNA: TGTGCCACCAGCAGAGGGGACCTAGCGGAGAACACTGAAGCTTTCTTT
CDR3: CATSRGDLAENTEAFF

J: TRBJ1-2
V: TRBV9
D: TRBD1
size: -
DNA: TGTGCCAGCAGCACCCGGACAGGGGGCGGTGGCTACACCTTC
CDR3: CASSTRTGGGGYTF

J: TRBJ2-1
V: TRBV6-2/TRBV6-3
D: TRBD1
size: few
DNA: TGTGCCAGCAGTTACCGAACAGGGGATGAGCAGTTCTTC
CDR3: CASSYRTGDEQFF

J: TRBJ1-1
V: TRBV18
D: -
size: few
DNA: TGTGCCAGCTCAGCAGGACAGCTATTCACTGAAGCTTTCTTT
CDR3: CASSAGQLFTEAFF

J: TRBJ1-2
V: TRBV12-3/TRBV12-4
D: -
size: few
DNA: TGTGCCAGCAGTTTCGCGGCAGGGGGCTACACCTTC
CDR3: CASSFAAGGYTF

J: TRBJ2-6
V: TRBV6-2/TRBV6-3
D: -
size: few
DNA: TGTGCCAGCAGTTACTTTCCAGGGCAATGGGGCTCTGGGGCCAACGTCCTGACTTTC
CDR3: CASSYFPGQWGSGANVLTF

J: TRBJ1-2
V: TRBV4-3
D: -
size: few
DNA: TGCGCCAGCAGCCAAGGTGGGACCCTCGCCGGCTACACCTTC
CDR3: CASSQGGTLAGYTF